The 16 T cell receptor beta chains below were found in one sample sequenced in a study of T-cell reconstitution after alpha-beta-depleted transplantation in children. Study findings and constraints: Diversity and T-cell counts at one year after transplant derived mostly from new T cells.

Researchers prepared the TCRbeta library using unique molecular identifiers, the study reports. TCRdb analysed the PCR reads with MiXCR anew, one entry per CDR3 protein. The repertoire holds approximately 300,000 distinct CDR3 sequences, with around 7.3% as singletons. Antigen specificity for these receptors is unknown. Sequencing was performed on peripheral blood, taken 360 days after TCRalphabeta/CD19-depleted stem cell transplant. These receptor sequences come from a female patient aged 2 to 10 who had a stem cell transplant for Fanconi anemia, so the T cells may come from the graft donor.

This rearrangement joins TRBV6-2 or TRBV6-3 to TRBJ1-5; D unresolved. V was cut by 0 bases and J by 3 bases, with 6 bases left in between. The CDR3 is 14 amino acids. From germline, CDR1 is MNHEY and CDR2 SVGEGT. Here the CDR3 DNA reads TGTGCCAGCAGTTACTCCTCCTACAATCAGCCCCAGCATTTT. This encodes CASSYSSYNQPQHF.

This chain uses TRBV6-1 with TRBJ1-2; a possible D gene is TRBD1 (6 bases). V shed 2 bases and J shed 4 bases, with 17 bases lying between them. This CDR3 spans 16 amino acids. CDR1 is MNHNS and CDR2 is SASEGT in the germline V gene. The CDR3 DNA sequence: TGTGCCAGCAGTGAACAGGGGCTACACGGGGTCTATGGCTACACCTTC. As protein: CASSEQGLHGVYGYTF.

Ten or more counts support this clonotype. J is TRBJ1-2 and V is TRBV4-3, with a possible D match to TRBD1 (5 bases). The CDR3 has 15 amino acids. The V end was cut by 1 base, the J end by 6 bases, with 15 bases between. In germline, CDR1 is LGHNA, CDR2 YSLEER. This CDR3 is CASSQGYQGRDGYTF. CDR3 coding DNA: TGCGCCAGCAGCCAAGGCTACCAGGGAAGGGATGGCTACACCTTC.

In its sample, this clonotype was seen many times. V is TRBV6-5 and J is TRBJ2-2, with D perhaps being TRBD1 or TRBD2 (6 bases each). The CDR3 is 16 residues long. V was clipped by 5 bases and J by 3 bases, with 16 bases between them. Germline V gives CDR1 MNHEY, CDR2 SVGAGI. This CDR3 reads CASSRRGRGDTGELFF. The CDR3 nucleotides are TGTGCCAGCAGTCGGCGGGGCAGGGGTGACACCGGGGAGCTGTTTTTT.

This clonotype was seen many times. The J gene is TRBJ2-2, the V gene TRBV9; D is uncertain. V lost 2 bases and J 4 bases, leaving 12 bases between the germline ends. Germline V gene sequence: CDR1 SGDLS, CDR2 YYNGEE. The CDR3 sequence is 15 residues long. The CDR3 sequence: CASSVGTTVTGELFF. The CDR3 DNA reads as TGTGCCAGCAGCGTCGGTACGACGGTCACCGGGGAGCTGTTTTTT.

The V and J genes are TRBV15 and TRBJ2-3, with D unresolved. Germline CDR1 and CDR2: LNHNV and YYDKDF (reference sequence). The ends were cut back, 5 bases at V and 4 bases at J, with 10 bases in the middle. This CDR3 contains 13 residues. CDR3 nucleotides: TGTGCCACCAGCCTGAGGAAGCCAGATACGCAGTATTTT. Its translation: CATSLRKPDTQYF.

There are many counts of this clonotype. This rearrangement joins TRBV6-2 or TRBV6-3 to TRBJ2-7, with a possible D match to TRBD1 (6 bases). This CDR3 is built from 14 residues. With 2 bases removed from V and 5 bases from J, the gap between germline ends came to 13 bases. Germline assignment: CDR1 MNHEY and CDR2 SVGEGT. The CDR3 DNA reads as TGTGCCAGCAGTTACGGAAACAGGGCCCACGAGCAGTACGTC. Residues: CASSYGNRAHEQYV.

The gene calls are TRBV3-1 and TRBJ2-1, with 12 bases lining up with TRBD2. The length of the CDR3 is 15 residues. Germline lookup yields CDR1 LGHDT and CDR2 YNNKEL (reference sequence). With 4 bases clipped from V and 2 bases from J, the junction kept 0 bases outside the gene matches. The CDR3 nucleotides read TGTGCCAGCAGCCGGACTAGCGGGACCTACAATGAGCAGTTCTTC. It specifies CASSRTSGTYNEQFF.

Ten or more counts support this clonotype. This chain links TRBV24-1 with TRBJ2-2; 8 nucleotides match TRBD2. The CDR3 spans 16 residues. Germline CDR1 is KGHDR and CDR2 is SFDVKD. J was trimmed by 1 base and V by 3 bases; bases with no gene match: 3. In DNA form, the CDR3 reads TGTGCCACCAGTGATCCGACTAGCGTGAACACCGGGGAGCTGTTTTTT. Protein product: CATSDPTSVNTGELFF.

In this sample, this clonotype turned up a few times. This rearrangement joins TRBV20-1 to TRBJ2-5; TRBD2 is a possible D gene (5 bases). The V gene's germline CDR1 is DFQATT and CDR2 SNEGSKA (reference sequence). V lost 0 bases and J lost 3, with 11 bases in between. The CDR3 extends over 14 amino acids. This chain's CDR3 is CSARDTGWKETQYF. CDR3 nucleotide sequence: TGCAGTGCTAGAGATACGGGGTGGAAAGAGACCCAGTACTTC.

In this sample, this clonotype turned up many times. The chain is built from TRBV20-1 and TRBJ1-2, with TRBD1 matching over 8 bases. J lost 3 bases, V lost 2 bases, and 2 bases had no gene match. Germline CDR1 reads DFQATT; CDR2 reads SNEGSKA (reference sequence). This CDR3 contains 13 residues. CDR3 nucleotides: TGCAGTGCTAGAACACAGGGGGACTATGGCTACACCTTC. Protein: CSARTQGDYGYTF.

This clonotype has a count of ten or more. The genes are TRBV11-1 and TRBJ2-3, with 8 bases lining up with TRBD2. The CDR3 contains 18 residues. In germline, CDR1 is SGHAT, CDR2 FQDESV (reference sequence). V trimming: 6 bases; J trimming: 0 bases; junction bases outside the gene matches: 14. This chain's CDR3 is CASSSRATSGTSTDTQYF. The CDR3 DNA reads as TGTGCCAGCAGTTCACGCGCCACTAGCGGTACTAGCACAGATACGCAGTATTTT.

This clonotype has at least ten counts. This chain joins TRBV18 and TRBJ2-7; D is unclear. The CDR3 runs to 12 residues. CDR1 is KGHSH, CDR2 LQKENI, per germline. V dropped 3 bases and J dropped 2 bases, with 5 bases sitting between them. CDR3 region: CASSPVTYEQYF. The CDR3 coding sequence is TGTGCCAGCTCACCGGTAACCTACGAGCAGTACTTC.

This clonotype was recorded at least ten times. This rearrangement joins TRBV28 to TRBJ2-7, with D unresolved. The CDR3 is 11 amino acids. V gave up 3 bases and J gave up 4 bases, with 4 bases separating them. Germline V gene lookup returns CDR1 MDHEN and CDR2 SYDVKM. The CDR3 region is CASSFGYEQYV. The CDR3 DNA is TGTGCCAGCAGTTTTGGTTACGAGCAGTACGTC.

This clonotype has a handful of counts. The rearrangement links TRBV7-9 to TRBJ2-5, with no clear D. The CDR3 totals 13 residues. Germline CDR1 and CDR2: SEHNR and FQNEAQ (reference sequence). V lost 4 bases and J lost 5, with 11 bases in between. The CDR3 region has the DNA TGTGCCAGCAGCTACGGACCCTATGAGACCCAGTACTTC. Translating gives CASSYGPYETQYF.

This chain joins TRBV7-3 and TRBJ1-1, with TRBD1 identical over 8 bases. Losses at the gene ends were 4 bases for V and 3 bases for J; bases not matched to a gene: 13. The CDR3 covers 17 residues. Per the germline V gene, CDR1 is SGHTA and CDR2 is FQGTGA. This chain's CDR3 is CASSSLTPNRGDTEAFF. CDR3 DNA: TGTGCCAGCAGCTCCCTCACCCCTAACAGGGGGGACACTGAAGCTTTCTTT.